This entry lists 13 T cell receptor beta chains sequenced from one sample in a study of early stage breast cancer tumors. The repertoire was sequenced with immunoSEQ multiplex PCR; TCRdb's copy has only in-frame clones and lacks some. The table has tens of thousands of clones, 74% seen once. Sample: breast tumor tissue. The receptors derive from a person in their twenties or thirties with breast cancer.

J is TRBJ1-6 and V is TRBV10-3, with D uncertain. Germline assignment: CDR1 ENHRY and CDR2 SYGVKD. The CDR3 consists of 14 residues. Between the trimmed V and J ends, which lost 2 bases and 6 bases, there was a span of 8 bases. CDR3: CAISEGQLNSPLHF. The CDR3 DNA follows: TGTGCCATCAGTGAGGGGCAGCTTAATTCACCCCTCCACTTT.

This clone showed up just once. The V call is TRBV18, the J call TRBJ2-7, with D possibly matching TRBD1 (5 bases). Trimming took 0 bases from V and 4 from J, leaving 10 bases between them. From germline, CDR1 is KGHSH and CDR2 LQKENI. The CDR3 extends over 14 amino acids. The CDR3 loop is CASSPPSGSYEQYF. As DNA, the CDR3 is TGTGCCAGCTCACCACCTTCAGGGTCTTACGAGCAGTACTTC.

In this sample, this clone turned up once. The chain couples TRBV10-3 to TRBJ2-1; 9 bases fit TRBD2. This CDR3 contains 15 residues. Germline V gene lookup returns CDR1 ENHRY and CDR2 SYGVKD. J gave up 0 bases and V 8 bases, and 5 bases lay outside the gene matches. The CDR3, as DNA: TGTGCCATCGAGCGGGAGGCTAGCTCCTACAATGAGCAGTTCTTC. This gives the protein CAIEREASSYNEQFF.

By sample share, this clone is medium-sized (0.01 to 0.1%). This chain uses TRBV7-3 with TRBJ2-6; D is unresolved. There are 16 residues in the CDR3. The V gene's germline CDR1 is SGHTA and CDR2 FQGTGA. V was cut by 2 bases and J by 3 bases, with 11 bases left in between. CDR3 protein: CASSLWTGFGANVLTF. DNA for the CDR3: TGTGCCAGCAGCTTATGGACGGGCTTTGGGGCCAACGTCCTGACTTTC.

This sequence joins TRBV9 and TRBJ1-6; possible D gene TRBD1, 6 bases. The V gene lost 4 bases and the J gene lost 6 bases, with 14 bases spanning the gap. Germline lookup yields CDR1 SGDLS and CDR2 YYNGEE. This CDR3 has 15 amino acids. CDR3 coding DNA: TGTGCCAGCAGCCCGCGGACAGCCAGTAATTCACCCCTCCACTTT. Translation: CASSPRTASNSPLHF.

The chain couples TRBV6-5 to TRBJ2-7, with D unresolved. The CDR3 totals 12 residues. V was trimmed by 6 bases and J by 3 bases, leaving 9 bases between them. CDR1 MNHEY and CDR2 SVGAGI come from the germline V gene. CDR3 protein: CASRAGIYEQYF. The DNA for the CDR3 is TGTGCCAGCAGGGCAGGCATCTACGAGCAGTACTTC.

The J gene is TRBJ2-1, the V gene TRBV2; 9 bases line up with TRBD2. Germline CDR1 SNHLY, CDR2 FYNNEI. The CDR3 contains 15 residues. The V gene end was trimmed by 6 bases and the J gene end by 7 bases; junction bases not matched to a gene: 10. DNA of the CDR3: TGTGCCAGCAGACTCGTTAGCGGGAGTAGGAATGAGCAGTTCTTC. This sequence encodes CASRLVSGSRNEQFF.

The CDR3 loop reads CASSLYREEGETQYF. CDR3 bases: TGTGCCAGCTCACTTTACAGGGAGGAAGGAGAGACCCAGTACTTC. This rearrangement joins TRBV18 to TRBJ2-5, with D perhaps assigned TRBD1 or TRBD2 (6 bases each). CDR1 is KGHSH, CDR2 LQKENI, per germline. Trimming pared 4 bases from V and 4 bases from J, leaving 16 bases between. This CDR3 is built from 15 residues.

V is TRBV18 and J is TRBJ2-7; TRBD1 aligns across 7 bases. Per germline, CDR1 KGHSH and CDR2 LQKENI. The CDR3 spans 15 residues. J was trimmed by 0 bases and V by 5 bases; bases with no gene match: 7. The CDR3 DNA reads TGTGCCAGCTCAAGTTCAGGGGGTACCTCCTACGAGCAGTACTTC. Its translation is CASSSSGGTSYEQYF.

The chain links TRBV21-1 to TRBJ2-7; the D call in the table, TRBD2, was not verified against the DNA. TRBV21-1 is classified as a pseudogene. The CDR3 spans 14 residues. CDR3 sequence (DNA): TGTGCCAGCACCGCCTCAGCGGGGGCCTACGAGCAGTACTTC. This sequence encodes CASTASAGAYEQYF.

The V call is TRBV7-3, the J call TRBJ2-2, with TRBD2 identical over 7 bases. CDR3 length: 16 amino acids. The trim removed 1 base at V and 7 bases at J, leaving 9 bases unmatched. The germline CDR1 and CDR2 sequences are SGHTA and FQGTGA. The CDR3 sequence: CASSLMGGRAGGELFF. CDR3 coding DNA: TGTGCCAGCAGCTTAATGGGTGGGAGGGCCGGCGGGGAGCTGTTTTTT.

V and J are TRBV11-2 and TRBJ1-3, with D unclear. The V gene's germline CDR1 is SGHAT and CDR2 FQNNGV. Between the trimmed V and J ends, which lost 5 bases and 1 base, there was a span of 9 bases. The CDR3 has 14 residues. The CDR3 spells CASSPSLSGNTIYF. The CDR3, as DNA: TGTGCCAGCAGCCCCAGCCTTTCTGGAAACACCATATATTTT.

V gene TRBV2 combines with J gene TRBJ1-4; no firm D call. This CDR3 comprises 16 residues. Germline V lookup: CDR1 SNHLY, CDR2 FYNNEI. V was clipped by 1 base and J by 7 bases, with 16 bases between them. Written as DNA, the CDR3 is TGTGCCAGCAGTGAAGGGCGTGCGGGGTTTGGTGAAAAACTGTTTTTT. Amino acids: CASSEGRAGFGEKLFF.